Here is one TCR beta chain with its context. The target antigen is unknown. A read error may account for a junction end that differs from germline. The data were obtained in a study of Graves' ophthalmopathy and Graves' hyperthyroidism. Study background: Stable hyperthyroidism was defined by absence of ophthalmopathy within 18 months of follow-up. Study-wide points: The model reached around 70% sensitivity and approximately 72% specificity for predicting ophthalmopathy progression. Most expanded thyroid clonotypes above 0.001 frequency also appeared in blood.

Orbital computed tomography, thyroid ultrasound, TRAb, serum thyroxine and clinical symptoms formed the basis of diagnosis. This CDR3 comprises 17 residues. Germline values: CDR1 ENHRY, CDR2 SYGVKD. The authors amplified TCR beta CDR3 regions from RNA transcripts. First-round RT-PCR relied on HTBI primers, and a second-round multiplex PCR came next. TCRdb reanalysed the multiplex PCR reads using MiXCR and keeps one entry per CDR3 protein. The data contain more than 1,000,000 distinct CDR3 sequences, 35% to 40% of them singletons. The specimen was peripheral blood or thyroid tissue (not recorded which). The sequence came from an adult man with Graves' hyperthyroidism. V usage is TRBV10-3 and J usage is TRBJ2-7; D not certain. This CDR3 is CASSEGRKGSSSYEQYF. CDR3 nucleotides: TGTGCCAGCAGTGAAGGGCGTAAGGGAAGCAGCTCCTACGAGCAGTACTTC.